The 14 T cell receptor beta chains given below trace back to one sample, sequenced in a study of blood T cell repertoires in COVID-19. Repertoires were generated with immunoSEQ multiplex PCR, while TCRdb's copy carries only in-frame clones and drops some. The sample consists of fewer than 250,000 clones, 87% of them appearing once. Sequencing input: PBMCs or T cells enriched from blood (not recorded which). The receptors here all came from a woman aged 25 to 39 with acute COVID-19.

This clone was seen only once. The CDR3 DNA reads TGTGCCAGCAGCAATAAGGGGTCCGGAAACACCATATATTTT. Translating it yields CASSNKGSGNTIYF. The chain uses TRBV21-1 and TRBJ1-3; the D segment call TRBD1 is taken from the table without a DNA check. TRBV21-1 is noted as a pseudogene. The CDR3 runs to 14 residues.

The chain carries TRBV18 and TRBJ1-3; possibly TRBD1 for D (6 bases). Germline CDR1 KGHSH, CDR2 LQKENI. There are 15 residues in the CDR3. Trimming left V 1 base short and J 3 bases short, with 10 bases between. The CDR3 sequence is CASSPRAGDGNTIYF. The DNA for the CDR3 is TGTGCCAGCTCACCACGGGCAGGGGATGGAAACACCATATATTTT.

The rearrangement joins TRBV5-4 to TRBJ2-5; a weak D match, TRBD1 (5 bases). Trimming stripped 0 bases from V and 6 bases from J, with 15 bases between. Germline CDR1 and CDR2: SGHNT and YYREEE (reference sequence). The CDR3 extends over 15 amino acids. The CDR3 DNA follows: TGTGCCAGCAGCTTGGACAAGGTGGGGCCCCAGACCCAGTACTTC. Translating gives CASSLDKVGPQTQYF.

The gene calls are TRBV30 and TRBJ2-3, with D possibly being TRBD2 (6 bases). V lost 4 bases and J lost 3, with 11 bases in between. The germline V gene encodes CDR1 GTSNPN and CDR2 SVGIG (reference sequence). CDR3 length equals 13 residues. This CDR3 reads CAWNPRGTDTQYF. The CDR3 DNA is TGTGCCTGGAACCCCCGGGGGACAGATACGCAGTATTTT. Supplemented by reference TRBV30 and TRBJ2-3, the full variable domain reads SQTIHQWPATLVQPVGSPLSLECTVEGTSNPNLYWYRQAAGRGLQLLFYSVGIGQISSEVPQNLSASRPQDRQFILSSKKLLLSDSGFYLCAWNPRGTDTQYFGPGTRLTVL.

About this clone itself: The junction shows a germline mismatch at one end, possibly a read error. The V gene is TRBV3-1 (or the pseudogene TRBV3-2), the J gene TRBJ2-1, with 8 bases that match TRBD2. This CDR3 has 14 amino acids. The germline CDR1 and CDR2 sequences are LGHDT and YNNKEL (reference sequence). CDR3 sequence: CASSPAGGGLDPVF. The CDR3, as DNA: TGTGCCAGCAGCCCAGCAGGTGGGGGACTAGACCCAGTCTTC.

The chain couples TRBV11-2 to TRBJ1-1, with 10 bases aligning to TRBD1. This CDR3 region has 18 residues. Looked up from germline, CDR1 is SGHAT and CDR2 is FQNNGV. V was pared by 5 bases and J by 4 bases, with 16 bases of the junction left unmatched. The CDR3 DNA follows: TGTGCCAGCAGCCTACTCCACCGAATTGGGGACAGGGGCACTGAAGCTTTCTTT. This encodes CASSLLHRIGDRGTEAFF.

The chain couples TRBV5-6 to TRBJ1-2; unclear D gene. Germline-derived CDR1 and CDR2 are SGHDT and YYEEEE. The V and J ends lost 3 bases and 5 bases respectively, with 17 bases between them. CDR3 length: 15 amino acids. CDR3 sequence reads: CASSYPDGRGYGYTF. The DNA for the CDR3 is TGTGCCAGCAGCTACCCGGACGGACGGGGATATGGCTACACCTTC.

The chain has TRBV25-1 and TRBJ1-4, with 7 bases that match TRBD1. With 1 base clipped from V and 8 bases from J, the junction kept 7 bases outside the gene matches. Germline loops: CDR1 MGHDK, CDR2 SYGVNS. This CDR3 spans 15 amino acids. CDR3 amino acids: CASSEFRAGGEKLFF. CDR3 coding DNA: TGTGCCAGCAGTGAATTCAGGGCAGGGGGAGAAAAACTGTTTTTT.

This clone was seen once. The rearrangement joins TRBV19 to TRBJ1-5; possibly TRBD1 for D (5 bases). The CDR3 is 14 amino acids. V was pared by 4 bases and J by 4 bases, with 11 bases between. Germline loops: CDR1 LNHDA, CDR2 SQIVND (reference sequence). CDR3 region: CASSNAGFNQPQHF. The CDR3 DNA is TGTGCCAGTAGTAACGCAGGGTTTAATCAGCCCCAGCATTTT.

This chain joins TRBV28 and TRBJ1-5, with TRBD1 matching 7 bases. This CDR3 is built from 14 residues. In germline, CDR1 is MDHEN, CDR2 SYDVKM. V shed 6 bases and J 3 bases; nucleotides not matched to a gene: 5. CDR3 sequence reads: CASSSGGSNQPQHF. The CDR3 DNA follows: TGTGCCAGCAGCTCAGGGGGTTCCAATCAGCCCCAGCATTTT.

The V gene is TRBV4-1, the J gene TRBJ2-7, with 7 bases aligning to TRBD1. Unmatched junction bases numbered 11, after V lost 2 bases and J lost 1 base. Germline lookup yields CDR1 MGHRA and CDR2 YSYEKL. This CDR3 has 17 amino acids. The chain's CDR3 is CASSQPTTGARSYEQYF. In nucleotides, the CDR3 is TGCGCCAGCAGCCAACCAACCACAGGGGCAAGGTCCTACGAGCAGTACTTC.

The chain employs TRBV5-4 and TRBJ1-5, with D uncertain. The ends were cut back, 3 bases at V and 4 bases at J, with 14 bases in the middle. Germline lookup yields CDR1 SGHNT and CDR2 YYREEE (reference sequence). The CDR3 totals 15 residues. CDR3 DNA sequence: TGTGCCAGCAGCTCAGAACCGGGAGATAATCAGCCCCAGCATTTT. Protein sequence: CASSSEPGDNQPQHF.

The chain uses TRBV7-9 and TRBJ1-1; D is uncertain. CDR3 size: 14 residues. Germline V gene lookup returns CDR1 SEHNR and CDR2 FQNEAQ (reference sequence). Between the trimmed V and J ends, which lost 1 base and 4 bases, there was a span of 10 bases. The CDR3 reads CASSLEQASTEAFF. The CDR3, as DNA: TGTGCCAGCAGCTTAGAGCAGGCCAGCACTGAAGCTTTCTTT.

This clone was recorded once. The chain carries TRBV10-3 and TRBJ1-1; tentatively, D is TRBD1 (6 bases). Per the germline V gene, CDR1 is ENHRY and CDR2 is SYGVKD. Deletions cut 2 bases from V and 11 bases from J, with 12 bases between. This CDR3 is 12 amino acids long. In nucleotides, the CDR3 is TGTGCCATCAGTGAGATAGGGGGATTGGCTTTCTTT. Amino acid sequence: CAISEIGGLAFF.